Following are 4 T cell receptor beta chains from one sample sequenced in a study of spatial heterogeneity in lung cancer. TCRdb re-called the 5' RACE reads with MiXCR, one entry per CDR3 protein. The sample has about 38,000 distinct CDR3 sequences; 6.5% to 9% are singletons. The sample's time point: sample taken at primary tumor resection. The sequencing used PBMCs, collected at surgery. These receptors were obtained from a male donor with early-stage non-small cell lung cancer.

This clonotype was detected ten times or more. The chain carries TRBV19 and TRBJ2-1; 10 bases align to TRBD2. The CDR3 spans 15 residues. The germline V gene has CDR1 LNHDA and CDR2 SQIVND (reference sequence). With 2 bases clipped from V and 5 bases from J, the junction kept 3 bases outside the gene matches. The CDR3 sequence: CASSITSGANNEQFF. CDR3 nucleotides: TGTGCCAGTAGTATAACTAGCGGGGCCAACAATGAGCAGTTCTTC.

In this sample, this clonotype turned up a few times. The chain recombines TRBV11-3 with TRBJ2-3; weak D call: TRBD2 (6 bases). The CDR3 totals 18 residues. Germline lookup yields CDR1 SGHNT and CDR2 YENEEA. Deletions cut 5 bases from V and 4 bases from J, with 25 bases between. The CDR3 protein is CASSNPPPLATVPDTQYF. The CDR3 nucleotides are TGTGCCAGCAGCAATCCCCCCCCCCTAGCGACGGTCCCAGATACGCAGTATTTT.

This clonotype was observed many times. J is TRBJ2-1 and V is TRBV15; TRBD2 agrees at 11 bases. This CDR3 spans 16 amino acids. The germline V gene has CDR1 LNHNV and CDR2 YYDKDF (reference sequence). Trimming removed 3 bases from V and 4 bases from J; junction bases left unmatched: 5. The CDR3 sequence: CATSSSGTSGYNEQFF. CDR3 coding DNA: TGTGCCACCAGCAGTTCCGGGACTAGCGGATACAATGAGCAGTTCTTC.

The chain links TRBV29-1 to TRBJ2-1, with 13 bases identical to TRBD2. The CDR3 is 13 amino acids. Trimming at V came to 7 bases and at J to 5 bases, leaving 2 bases not matched to a gene. The germline V gene encodes CDR1 SQVTM and CDR2 ANQGSEA. The CDR3 reads CSAGTSGNNEQFF. For the CDR3, the DNA is TGCAGCGCCGGGACTAGCGGGAACAATGAGCAGTTCTTC.